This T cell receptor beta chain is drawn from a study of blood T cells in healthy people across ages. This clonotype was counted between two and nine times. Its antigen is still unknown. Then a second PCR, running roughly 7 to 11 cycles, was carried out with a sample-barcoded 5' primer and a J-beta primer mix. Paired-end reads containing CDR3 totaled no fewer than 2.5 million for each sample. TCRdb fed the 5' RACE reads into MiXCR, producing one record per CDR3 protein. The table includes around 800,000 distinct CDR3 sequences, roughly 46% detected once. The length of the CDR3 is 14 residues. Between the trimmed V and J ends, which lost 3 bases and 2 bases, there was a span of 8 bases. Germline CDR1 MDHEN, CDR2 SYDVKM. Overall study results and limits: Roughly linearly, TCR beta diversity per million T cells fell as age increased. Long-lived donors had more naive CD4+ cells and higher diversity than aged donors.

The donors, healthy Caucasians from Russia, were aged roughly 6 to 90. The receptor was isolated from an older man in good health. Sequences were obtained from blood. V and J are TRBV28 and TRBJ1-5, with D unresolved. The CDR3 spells CASSFNLGNQPQHF. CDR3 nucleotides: TGTGCCAGCAGTTTTAATTTGGGCAATCAGCCCCAGCATTTT.